This is a list of T cell receptor beta chains from one sample in a study of blood T cell repertoires in COVID-19. The data were produced by immunoSEQ multiplex PCR, yet TCRdb's version contains in-frame clones alone and is incomplete. The sample gives 190,000 or so clones, 85% of which show up once; roughly a sixth is in the top ten. The sequenced sample was PBMCs or T cells enriched from blood (not recorded which). Receptor source: a man aged 35 to 55 who had recovered from COVID-19. The CDR3 runs from the conserved cysteine through the conserved F or W. D genes are given only for firm matches. Clone size is stated in some rows and not others, as once, few, many or a class when expanded.

>12|TRBJ1-2|.|TRBV19|.
CASRMTANGYTF
TGTGCCAGTAGAATGACAGCGAATGGCTACACCTTC
>13|TRBJ1-2|.|TRBV3-1/TRBV3-2|.
CASSPTQGSGYTF
TGTGCCAGCAGCCCCACACAGGGCTCCGGCTACACCTTC
>13|TRBJ1-5|.|TRBV5-6|.
CASSLGADQPQHF
TGTGCCAGCAGCCTTGGGGCCGATCAGCCCCAGCATTTT
>14|TRBJ2-3|.|TRBV20-1|.
CSASTGRGTDTQYF
TGCAGTGCTAGTACCGGCAGGGGCACAGATACGCAGTATTTT
>14|TRBJ2-7|.|TRBV5-1|.
CASSLVASTYEQYF
TGCGCCAGCAGCTTGGTTGCGTCGACCTACGAGCAGTACTTC
>12|TRBJ1-1|.|TRBV6-5|.
CASSYSNTEAFF
TGTGCCAGCAGTTATAGTAACACTGAAGCTTTCTTT
>19|TRBJ2-2|TRBD2|TRBV4-1|medium-sized
CASSQDRASGRERVGELFF
TGCGCCAGCAGCCAAGATCGGGCTAGCGGGAGGGAAAGGGTCGGGGAGCTGTTTTTT
>14|TRBJ2-5|.|TRBV13|.
CASSLRGRFETQYF
TGTGCCAGCAGCTTGCGGGGGCGCTTTGAGACCCAGTACTTC
>14|TRBJ1-1|TRBD1|TRBV5-4|.
CASSWVGQGVEAFF
TGTGCCAGCAGCTGGGTGGGACAGGGAGTTGAAGCTTTCTTT
>15|TRBJ2-1|TRBD2|TRBV6-4|.
CASSSGLAAYNEQFF
TGTGCCAGCAGCTCGGGACTAGCGGCCTACAATGAGCAGTTCTTC
>14|TRBJ2-6|.|TRBV10-3|few
CAISDGSGANVLTF
TGTGCCATCAGTGACGGGTCTGGGGCCAACGTCCTGACTTTC
>11|TRBJ2-7|TRBD1|TRBV19|.
CASNDRGEQYF
TGTGCCAGCAACGACAGGGGCGAGCAGTACTTC
>16|TRBJ2-7|TRBD1|TRBV28|.
CASSLIRTGMSYEQYF
TGTGCCAGCAGTTTAATTCGGACAGGGATGTCCTACGAGCAGTACTTC
>14|TRBJ1-4|.|TRBV19|.
CASSGGGTNEKLFF
TGTGCCAGTAGTGGGGGGGGAACTAATGAAAAACTGTTTTTT
>15|TRBJ2-1|TRBD2|TRBV6-5|.
CASSFAGTTHNEQFF
TGTGCCAGCAGTTTCGCCGGGACTACCCACAATGAGCAGTTCTTC
>13|TRBJ1-1|.|TRBV7-3|.
CASSWTPNTEAFF
TGTGCCAGCAGCTGGACACCGAACACTGAAGCTTTCTTT
>17|TRBJ2-7|.|TRBV21-1|.
CASSKEIRGRVRYEQYF
TGTGCCAGCAGCAAAGAAATCAGGGGTAGGGTCCGGTACGAGCAGTACTTC
>15|TRBJ2-2|.|TRBV7-3|few
CASSFQSGVVGELFF
TGTGCCAGCAGCTTCCAGTCAGGGGTGGTCGGGGAGCTGTTTTTT
>13|TRBJ2-1|.|TRBV10-2|.
CASSEFRMNEQFF
TGCGCCAGCAGTGAGTTCAGGATGAATGAGCAGTTCTTC
>15|TRBJ2-7|.|TRBV5-1|few
CASSLGQGRGGEQYF
TGCGCCAGCAGCTTGGGACAGGGAAGAGGAGGGGAGCAGTACTTC
>16|TRBJ2-1|.|TRBV5-5|.
CASSLAAGTASNEQFF
TGTGCCAGCAGCTTGGCGGCGGGAACAGCAAGCAATGAGCAGTTCTTC
>15|TRBJ2-7|TRBD1|TRBV27|.
CASNSRGRNFYEQYF
TGTGCCAGCAACTCGAGGGGGCGAAACTTCTACGAGCAGTACTTC
>17|TRBJ1-1|TRBD1|TRBV28|once
CASSSSPGTGENTEAFF
TGTGCCAGCAGTTCCTCCCCCGGGACAGGCGAGAACACTGAAGCTTTCTTT
>16|TRBJ1-5|.|TRBV4-1|.
CASSQTDRSVNQPQHF
TGCGCCAGCAGCCAAACGGACAGATCCGTCAATCAGCCCCAGCATTTT
>16|TRBJ2-1|.|TRBV11-2|.
CASSLPDTYTYNEQFF
TGTGCCAGCAGCTTACCAGACACCTACACCTACAATGAGCAGTTCTTC
>18|TRBJ2-2|TRBD2|TRBV7-2|.
CASSLIGTSGTNTGELFF
TGTGCCAGCAGCCTTATCGGGACTAGCGGGACGAACACCGGGGAGCTGTTTTTT
>16|TRBJ1-3|.|TRBV6-6|.
CASSYSKGGGTNTIYF
TGTGCCAGCAGTTACTCGAAGGGAGGGGGAACAAACACCATATATTTT
>14|TRBJ2-7|.|TRBV18|.
CASSPRAGVHEQYF
TGTGCCAGCTCACCACGGGCAGGGGTTCACGAGCAGTACTTC
>15|TRBJ2-3|.|TRBV9|.
CASSPAQGHTDTQYF
TGTGCCAGCAGCCCAGCCCAGGGCCACACAGATACGCAGTATTTT
>18|TRBJ2-1|.|TRBV4-1|.
CASSEEVQTSLPYNEQFF
TGCGCCAGCAGCGAAGAGGTTCAGACATCCCTACCGTACAATGAGCAGTTCTTC
>14|TRBJ1-1|.|TRBV19|.
CASSTGYAGTEAFF
TGTGCCAGTAGTACCGGTTATGCGGGCACTGAAGCTTTCTTT
>16|TRBJ2-7|TRBD2|TRBV5-8|.
CASSSGLAWTSYEQYF
TGTGCCAGCAGCTCGGGACTAGCCTGGACCTCCTACGAGCAGTACTTC
>15|TRBJ2-7|TRBD2|TRBV27|.
CASSLLAGGLDEQYF
TGTGCCAGCAGTTTACTAGCGGGAGGGCTCGACGAGCAGTACTTC
>14|TRBJ1-1|TRBD1|TRBV7-8|.
CASSWDSINTEAFF
TGTGCCAGCAGCTGGGACAGTATAAACACTGAAGCTTTCTTT
>17|TRBJ2-7|TRBD1|TRBV7-3|.
CASSATGTGGTGDEQYF
TGTGCCAGCAGTGCAACCGGGACAGGGGGCACGGGCGACGAGCAGTACTTC
>15|TRBJ2-2|TRBD2|TRBV5-1|.
CASSPLAGANGELFF
TGCGCCAGCAGCCCCTTAGCGGGAGCGAACGGGGAGCTGTTTTTT
>16|TRBJ2-1|.|TRBV15|.
CATSRHQGLAGDEQFF
TGTGCCACCAGCAGACATCAGGGACTGGCCGGAGATGAGCAGTTCTTC
>15|TRBJ2-2|.|TRBV5-6|.
CASSFDRTNTGELFF
TGTGCCAGCAGCTTCGACAGGACGAACACCGGGGAGCTGTTTTTT
>15|TRBJ2-5|.|TRBV3-1/TRBV3-2|once
CASSSPLWARETQYF
TGTGCCAGCAGCTCCCCCCTATGGGCCAGGGAGACCCAGTACTTC
>14|TRBJ2-7|TRBD1|TRBV5-4|.
CASSASQGAREQYF
TGTGCCAGCAGCGCAAGTCAGGGGGCTCGAGAGCAGTACTTC
>17|TRBJ1-3|.|TRBV19|.
CASSIGHAGFSENTIYF
TGTGCCAGTAGTATAGGACACGCCGGCTTCTCAGAAAACACCATATATTTT
>16|TRBJ1-5|TRBD1|TRBV28|.
CASSSRQGNVNQPQHF
TGTGCCAGCAGCTCTCGACAGGGGAACGTCAATCAGCCCCAGCATTTT
>15|TRBJ2-5|TRBD2|TRBV19|.
CASSVGLAATETQYF
TGTGCCAGTAGTGTTGGACTAGCGGCCACAGAGACCCAGTACTTC
>14|TRBJ2-7|.|TRBV2|once
CASRGQGRVIEQYF
TGTGCCAGCAGAGGGCAGGGGAGGGTAATCGAGCAGTACTTC
>16|TRBJ1-5|TRBD1|TRBV19|.
CASSRSPGQGVQPQHF
TGTGCCAGTAGTAGAAGTCCGGGGCAGGGGGTTCAGCCCCAGCATTTT
>14|TRBJ2-1|.|TRBV27|.
CASSFMGVYNEQFF
TGTGCCAGCAGTTTTATGGGAGTATACAATGAGCAGTTCTTC
>14|TRBJ1-5|.|TRBV4-3|.
CASSLDSSSQPQHF
TGCGCCAGCAGCTTGGACAGCTCAAGTCAGCCCCAGCATTTT
>16|TRBJ2-1|TRBD2|TRBV4-3|.
CASSQELAGNYNEQFF
TGCGCCAGCAGCCAAGAACTAGCGGGTAACTACAATGAGCAGTTCTTC
>14|TRBJ2-7|TRBD2|TRBV6-2/TRBV6-3|few
CASSTGTRTYEQYF
TGTGCCAGCAGTACCGGGACTAGAACCTACGAGCAGTACTTC
>14|TRBJ2-7|.|TRBV4-3|.
CASSQESVSYEQYF
TGCGCCAGCAGCCAAGAGTCAGTTTCCTACGAGCAGTACTTC
>12|TRBJ1-2|.|TRBV6-2/TRBV6-3|many
CASSDSQGGYTF
TGTGCCAGCAGTGACAGTCAGGGTGGCTACACCTTC
>15|TRBJ2-5|TRBD1|TRBV7-3|.
CASSASGTGRETQYF
TGTGCCAGCAGCGCATCCGGGACAGGGAGGGAGACCCAGTACTTC
>14|TRBJ1-4|TRBD1|TRBV20-1|.
CSASVDRGSVKLFF
TGCAGTGCTAGTGTGGACAGGGGGTCTGTAAAACTGTTTTTT
>12|TRBJ1-2|TRBD1|TRBV10-2|.
CASLTGPYGYTF
TGCGCCAGCCTGACAGGGCCCTATGGCTACACCTTC
>14|TRBJ2-4|.|TRBV28|.
CASCPGLAKNIQYF
TGTGCCAGCTGCCCAGGGTTAGCCAAAAACATTCAGTACTTC
>15|TRBJ1-2|.|TRBV7-2|.
CASSSQPGGADGYTF
TGTGCCAGCAGCTCCCAGCCGGGGGGCGCGGATGGCTACACCTTC
>13|TRBJ2-7|TRBD2|TRBV7-9|.
CASSLPGGYEQYF
TGTGCCAGCAGCTTACCGGGAGGTTACGAGCAGTACTTC
>14|TRBJ1-1|TRBD1|TRBV5-1|.
CASSLDPGGKSSFF
TGCGCCAGCAGCTTGGATCCAGGGGGTAAGAGTAGTTTCTTT